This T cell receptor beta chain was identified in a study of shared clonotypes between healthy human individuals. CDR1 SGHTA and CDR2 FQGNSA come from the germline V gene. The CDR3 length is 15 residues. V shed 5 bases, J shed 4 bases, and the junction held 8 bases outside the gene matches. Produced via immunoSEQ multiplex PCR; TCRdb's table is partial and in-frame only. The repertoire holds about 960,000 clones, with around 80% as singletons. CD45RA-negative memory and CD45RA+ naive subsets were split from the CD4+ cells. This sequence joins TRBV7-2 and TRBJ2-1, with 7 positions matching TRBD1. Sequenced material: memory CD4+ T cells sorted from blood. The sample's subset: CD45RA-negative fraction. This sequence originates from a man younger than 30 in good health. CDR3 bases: TGTGCCAGCAGCCCAGGGGGTTACCCATACAATGAGCAGTTCTTC. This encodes CASSPGGYPYNEQFF.